The subject of this entry is one TCR beta chain. It has no known antigen specificity. Base-call qualities are not available, and no considerably larger clone is one nucleotide away. The High Capacity cDNA Reverse Transcription Kit was used to reverse transcribe all of the isolated RNA, meaning that expressed TCRB transcripts were what got sequenced. Naive, central memory and regulatory T cell samples underwent deep immunoSEQ sequencing, averaging around 3.6 million total reads per sample. After sorted cells were lysed in RLT buffer, RNA was extracted with DNase-treated RNeasy Micro or Mini kits, with the choice depending on cell number. Each cell subset was processed on its own to prevent cross-contamination, while patient and healthy donor samples were processed together. The immunoSEQ multiplex PCR was used to amplify TCRB sequences from cDNA, generating 87-bp fragments that spanned the CDR3 region. Sequencing of the amplicons was performed on the Illumina HiSeq platform. The authors' pipeline ran thus. PCR bias was corrected computationally using synthetic template baselines, and reads within Hamming distance 2 were collapsed, with unmergeable singletons discarded. Reads were aligned against IMGT so that V, D and J genes, CDR3 length and insertions or deletions at six rearrangement sites could be assigned. Within each subset, clonotype counts were normalized to the number of sorted cells before true diversity and Gini coefficients were calculated with the tcR R package. The overlap coefficient, calculated on TCRB nucleotide sequences, was used to quantify repertoire sharing. Out-of-frame TCRB sequences from naive cells were analyzed as a proxy for the pre-selection repertoire. Drawn from immuneACCESS, this table holds only the in-frame rearrangements with V and J called that TCRdb kept. Clones are partly lost; checked studies trace under half to an unresolved V gene and leave the rest unexplained. That table gives V, J and clone size, and the DNA gave D and trimming. In all, the sample holds 600,000 or so clones, and around 12% of those were seen once. The biggest ten clones account for 0.095% to 0.15% of the sample.

The source of the sample is a study of beta chain features in type 1 diabetes listed by TCRdb under 2018. In terms of the full investigation: Mean age, gender distribution, total cell number and subset yield did not differ between patients and healthy donors. Across all samples, about 110 million sorted cells were examined, and cell number per subset correlated strongly with RNA yield. The study compared the TCRB repertoires of sorted circulating CD4+ T cell subsets in recently diagnosed type 1 diabetes patients with those in matched healthy donors. Regulatory and stem cell-like memory subsets were isolated from only 8 patients and 8 healthy donors, whereas naive and central memory subsets came from all 28 donors.

The study at large found these results: Because the HLA sub-analyses included only small numbers of individuals, any influence of HLA type on TCRB rearrangement was left unresolved. At VDJ recombination sites, type 1 diabetes patients had fewer insertions and more deleted nucleotides, which implies abnormalities in thymic rearrangement. In all four CD4+ subsets, TCRB CDR3 length was moderately but significantly shorter in type 1 diabetes patients. Naive, central memory and regulatory TCRB repertoires appeared to be more alike among patients than among healthy donors. Because cDNA was sequenced instead of genomic DNA, activated cells with high expression could be over-represented, although the groups did not differ in activation or CD3 levels. PCR may preferentially amplify shorter templates, but because patient and control samples were amplified and corrected together, any resulting skew would affect both groups equally.

The CDR3 has 13 amino acids, counting the end cysteine and phenylalanine. Just CDR3 DNA is preserved here, 39 bases in frame from base 1. V is shortened by 7 bases, J by 2 bases, and the region joining them spans 9 bases. The germline V gene supplies CDR1 ENHRY and CDR2 SYGVKD. From each donor, a single peripheral blood sample of 100 to 150 mL on average was drawn into heparinised tubes. A BD FACSAria II and a panel including CD45RO, CCR7, CD25, CD127, CD95 and CD27 were used to sort naive, central memory, regulatory and stem cell-like memory CD4+ T cells. Every sorted population had a purity above 95%. PBMCs were isolated immediately by Lymphoprep density gradient centrifugation and stained directly without culture. To minimize batch effects, samples were stained and sorted in pairs, one healthy donor with one patient per experiment.

The chain is made from TRBV10-3 and TRBJ2-1; too little of a D gene remains to name it. This sequence was found in a man between 25 and 39 years old with type 1 diabetes. The sequenced sample was naive CD4+ T cells from blood. Taken with the paper, the label for cell subset or site translates to: true naive CD4+ T cells. For the CDR3, the sequence is CAITEVPYNEQFF. The DNA reads TGTGCCATCACCGAAGTACCCTACAATGAGCAGTTCTTC.